This T cell receptor (beta chain) was sequenced for a study of cytomegalovirus exposure and HLA in healthy donors. At the level of the study: Researchers previously reported finding 117 million unique TCR beta sequences from some 180 million T cells.

Findings and caveats of the study: Overall, around 160 TCR beta chains were annotated as cytomegalovirus-associated. Specificity of three CMV-associated chains for CMV antigens was verified in vitro. Cytomegalovirus status, reportedly, was diagnosed with high specificity and sensitivity by the classifier.

The study ran its PCR with 60 Vbeta and 13 Jbeta primers. Sequencing was performed with immunoSEQ multiplex PCR; in TCRdb, only in-frame clones are kept and a portion is missing. The sample has approximately 150,000 clones, about three quarters seen once. About this clone itself: Its antigen remains unidentified.

The CDR3 totals 14 residues. V lost 5 bases to trimming and J lost 4 bases, with 14 bases between them. Germline V gene sequence: CDR1 LNHDA, CDR2 SQIVND (reference sequence). The sequenced sample consisted of PBMCs. This TCR was recovered from a woman aged 40-49 years in good health and CMV-seropositive. The gene calls are TRBV19 and TRBJ1-2; no definite D call. Here the CDR3 DNA reads TGTGCCAGTAGTGGAGGGCCGACCTTCTATGGCTACACCTTC. Encoded protein: CASSGGPTFYGYTF.